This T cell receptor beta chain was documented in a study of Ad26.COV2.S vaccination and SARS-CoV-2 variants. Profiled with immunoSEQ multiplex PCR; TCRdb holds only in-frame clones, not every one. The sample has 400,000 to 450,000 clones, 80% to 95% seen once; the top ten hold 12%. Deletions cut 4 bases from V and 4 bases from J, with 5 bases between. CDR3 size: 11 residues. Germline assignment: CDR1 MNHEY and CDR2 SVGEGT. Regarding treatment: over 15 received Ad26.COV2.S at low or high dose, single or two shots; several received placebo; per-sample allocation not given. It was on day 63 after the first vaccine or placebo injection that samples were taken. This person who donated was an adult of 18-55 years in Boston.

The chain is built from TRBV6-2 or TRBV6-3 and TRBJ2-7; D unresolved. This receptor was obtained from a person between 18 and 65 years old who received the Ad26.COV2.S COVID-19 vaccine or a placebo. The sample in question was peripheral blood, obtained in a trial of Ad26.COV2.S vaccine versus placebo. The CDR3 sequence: CASSFHYEQYF. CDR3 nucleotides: TGTGCCAGCAGTTTCCATTACGAGCAGTACTTC.